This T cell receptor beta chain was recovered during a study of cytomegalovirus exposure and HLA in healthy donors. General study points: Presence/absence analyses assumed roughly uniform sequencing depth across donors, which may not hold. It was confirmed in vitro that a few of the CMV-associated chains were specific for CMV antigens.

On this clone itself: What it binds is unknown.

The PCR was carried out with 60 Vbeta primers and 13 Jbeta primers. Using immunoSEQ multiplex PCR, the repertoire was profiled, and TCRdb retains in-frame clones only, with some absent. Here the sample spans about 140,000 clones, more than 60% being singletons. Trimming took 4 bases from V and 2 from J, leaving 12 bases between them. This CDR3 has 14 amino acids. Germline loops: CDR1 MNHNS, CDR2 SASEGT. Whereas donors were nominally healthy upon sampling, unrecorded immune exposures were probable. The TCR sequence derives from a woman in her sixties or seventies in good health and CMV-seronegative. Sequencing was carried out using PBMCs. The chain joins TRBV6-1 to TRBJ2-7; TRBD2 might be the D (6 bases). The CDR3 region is CASSVTSSAYEQYF. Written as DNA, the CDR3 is TGTGCCAGCAGTGTAACCTCTAGCGCCTACGAGCAGTACTTC.